The source of this TCR beta chain is a study of beta chain features in type 1 diabetes. Overall study findings and caveats: PCR might pick shorter templates more often, in the same way for patients and controls.

Expressed TCRB transcripts got sequenced, as all isolated RNA was reverse transcribed. Repertoires were generated with immunoSEQ multiplex PCR, while TCRdb's copy carries only in-frame clones and drops some. The data show about half a million clones, over 10% seen once. V dropped 3 bases and J dropped 6; count of bases not matched to a gene: 1. CDR1 and CDR2 (germline): SGHTA, FQGTGA. The CDR3 has 13 residues. Only a few counts were recorded for this clone. Its antigen is undetermined. Central memory, naive, regulatory and stem cell-like memory CD4+ cells were sorted by CD45RO/CCR7/CD25/CD127/CD95/CD27.

This chain uses TRBV7-3 with TRBJ1-2, with 10 nucleotides matching TRBD1. The origin of this receptor is a woman aged 18-29 years in good health. Source material: naive CD4+ T cells from blood. The CDR3 here is CASSFGTGDGYTF. As DNA, the CDR3 is TGTGCCAGCAGCTTTGGGACAGGGGATGGCTACACCTTC.